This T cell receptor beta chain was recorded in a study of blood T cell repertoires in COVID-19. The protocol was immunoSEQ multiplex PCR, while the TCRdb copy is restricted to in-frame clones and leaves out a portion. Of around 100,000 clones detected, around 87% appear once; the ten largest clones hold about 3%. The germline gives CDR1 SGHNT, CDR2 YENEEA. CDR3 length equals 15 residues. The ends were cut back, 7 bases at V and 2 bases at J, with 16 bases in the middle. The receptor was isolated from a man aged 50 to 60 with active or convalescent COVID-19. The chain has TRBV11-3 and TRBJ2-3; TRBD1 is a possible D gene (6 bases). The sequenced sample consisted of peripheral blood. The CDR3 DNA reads TGTGCCAGCACCCGGACGGGACAATCCACAGATACGCAGTATTTT. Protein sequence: CASTRTGQSTDTQYF.